The 24 T cell receptor beta chains below all came from one sample that was sequenced in a study of CD4+ T cells in melanoma. Repertoires were generated with immunoSEQ multiplex PCR, while TCRdb's copy carries only in-frame clones and drops some. Of 15,000 or so clones listed, 65% to 85% are singletons. Sequences were obtained from cells from a culture (not recorded whether cultured in vitro). All receptors derive from a human donor with melanoma.

By share, this clone ranks as large. The CDR3 loop is CASSLAGGVTEAFF. The CDR3 DNA reads as TGTGCCAGCAGCTTGGCAGGGGGCGTGACTGAAGCTTTCTTT. The chain couples TRBV5-6 to TRBJ1-1; 8 bases line up with TRBD1. V gave up 0 bases and J gave up 5 bases; unmatched junction bases: 3. The CDR3 is 14 residues long. Germline-derived CDR1 and CDR2 are SGHDT and YYEEEE.

The chain combines TRBV18 with TRBJ1-3; the D is unclear. With 6 bases removed from V and 0 bases from J, the gap between germline ends came to 12 bases. Looked up from germline, CDR1 is KGHSH and CDR2 is LQKENI. The CDR3 totals 15 residues. CDR3 in amino acids: CASSPGADSGNTIYF. Here the CDR3 DNA reads TGTGCCAGCTCCCCTGGCGCTGACTCTGGAAACACCATATATTTT. Together with reference TRBV18 and TRBJ1-3, the CDR3 gives the full variable domain: NAGVMQNPRHLVRRRGQEARLRCSPMKGHSHVYWYRQLPEEGLKFMVYLQKENIIDESGMPKERFSAEFPKEGPSILRIQQVVRGDSAAYFCASSPGADSGNTIYFGEGSWLTVV.

This clone turned up a few times. This chain links TRBV11-2 with TRBJ2-3, with 8 bases that match TRBD2. CDR3 length equals 16 residues. Unmatched junction bases numbered 9, after V lost 1 base and J lost 6 bases. CDR1 is SGHAT, CDR2 FQNNGV, per germline. The CDR3 region is CASSLAGLGVRDTQYF. The CDR3 bases are TGTGCCAGCAGCTTAGCGGGACTAGGGGTGCGGGATACGCAGTATTTT.

V and J are TRBV1 and TRBJ2-1; the D call of TRBD2 is as the table states it, not checked on the DNA. TRBV1 represents a pseudogene. CDR3 length equals 21 residues. The CDR3 bases are TGCACCAGCAGCCAACCGGGCCGGCTACTAGCGGGGGGGCGCTCCTACAATGAGCAGTTCTTC. Protein product: CTSSQPGRLLAGGRSYNEQFF.

V gene TRBV5-1 combines with J gene TRBJ2-7; tentatively, D is TRBD1 or TRBD2 (5 bases each). This CDR3 comprises 15 residues. V lost 0 bases and J 4 bases, leaving 14 bases between the germline ends. Per the germline V gene, CDR1 is SGHRS and CDR2 is YFSETQ. CDR3 in DNA: TGCGCCAGCAGCTTGGGAACTCGAGGGGATTACGAGCAGTACTTC. Protein product: CASSLGTRGDYEQYF. The full variable domain, rest sourced from reference TRBV5-1 and TRBJ2-7, is KAGVTQTPRYLIKTRGQQVTLSCSPISGHRSVSWYQQTPGQGLQFLFEYFSETQRNKGNFPGRFSGRQFSNSRSEMNVSTLELGDSALYLCASSLGTRGDYEQYFGPGTRLTVT.

The chain uses TRBV6-5 and TRBJ2-1, with 11 bases identical to TRBD1. Per the germline V gene, CDR1 is MNHEY and CDR2 is SVGAGI. The CDR3 is 15 residues long. Losses at the gene ends were 6 bases for V and 3 bases for J; bases not matched to a gene: 4. CDR3 in amino acids: CASSSGTGGYNEQFF. Written as DNA, the CDR3 is TGTGCCAGCAGCTCCGGGACAGGGGGCTACAATGAGCAGTTCTTC.

This chain connects TRBV10-2 to TRBJ1-5, with D unclear. Trimming shortened V by 8 bases and J by 0 bases, and 14 bases separated the two germline ends. This CDR3 is built from 15 residues. CDR1 is WSHSY, CDR2 SAAADI, per germline. CDR3 protein: CASLNGSYSNQPQHF. As DNA, the CDR3 is TGCGCCAGCCTTAACGGATCCTATAGCAATCAGCCCCAGCATTTT.

The chain recombines TRBV18 with TRBJ2-7, with a possible D match to TRBD1 (6 bases). Germline assignment: CDR1 KGHSH and CDR2 LQKENI. Trimming cost V 5 bases and J 0 bases, with 20 bases left between them. This CDR3 is built from 17 residues. In DNA, the CDR3 is TGTGCCAGCTCAGGTCGCACAGGGCAAGTGGGCTCCTACGAGCAGTACTTC. This sequence encodes CASSGRTGQVGSYEQYF.

The chain uses TRBV18 and TRBJ1-2; TRBD1 is a possible D gene (5 bases). The V gene lost 2 bases and the J gene lost 8 bases, with 12 bases spanning the gap. CDR1 KGHSH and CDR2 LQKENI come from the germline V gene. The CDR3 spans 13 residues. The CDR3 nucleotides are TGTGCCAGCTCACCAACTCCAGACAGCGGCTACACCTTC. Protein product: CASSPTPDSGYTF. Full variable domain (remainder filled in from reference TRBV18 and TRBJ1-2): NAGVMQNPRHLVRRRGQEARLRCSPMKGHSHVYWYRQLPEEGLKFMVYLQKENIIDESGMPKERFSAEFPKEGPSILRIQQVVRGDSAAYFCASSPTPDSGYTFGSGTRLTVV.

The chain joins TRBV5-4 to TRBJ2-3; the match to TRBD2 covers 8 bases. J gave up 2 bases and V 5 bases, and 4 bases lay outside the gene matches. This CDR3 has 14 amino acids. Germline values: CDR1 SGHNT, CDR2 YYREEE (reference sequence). CDR3 DNA: TGTGCCAGCAGAACGGGGGGGGCCACAGATACGCAGTATTTT. This gives the protein CASRTGGATDTQYF.

The chain has TRBV7-8 and TRBJ1-5, with unresolved D. Per the germline V gene, CDR1 is SGHVS and CDR2 is FQNEAQ. The V gene lost 4 bases and the J gene lost 6 bases, with 10 bases spanning the gap. The CDR3 extends over 13 amino acids. CDR3 nucleotides: TGTGCCAGCAGCTCCTCACCAGGTCAGCCCCAGCATTTT. Translating it yields CASSSSPGQPQHF. The whole variable domain, remainder taken from reference TRBV7-8 and TRBJ1-5, is GAGVSQSPRYKVAKRGQDVALRCDPISGHVSLFWYQQALGQGPEFLTYFQNEAQLDKSGLPSDRFFAERPEGSVSTLKIQRTQQEDSAVYLCASSSSPGQPQHFGDGTRLSIL.

The V call is TRBV6-6, the J call TRBJ1-6, with D perhaps matching TRBD1 (5 bases). CDR1 is MNHNY and CDR2 is SVGAGI in the germline V gene (reference sequence). CDR3 length: 13 amino acids. Trimming cost V 8 bases and J 9 bases, with 14 bases left between them. CDR3 sequence (DNA): TGTGCCAGCGGGCGGGGGGGACGTTCACCCCTCCACTTT. Residues: CASGRGGRSPLHF.

This chain links TRBV29-1 with TRBJ2-3; D not resolved. The CDR3 extends over 14 amino acids. CDR1 and CDR2 (germline): SQVTM, ANQGSEA. The germline V and J ends were trimmed by 7 bases and 3 bases, with 17 bases remaining between them. The CDR3 DNA sequence: TGCAGCGCCCCCTGGGTCGGAACGACAGATACGCAGTATTTT. This encodes CSAPWVGTTDTQYF.

This chain links TRBV20-1 with TRBJ1-2, with TRBD1 as a possible D gene (6 bases). The V end lost 4 bases, the J end lost 8 bases, and 11 bases lay between the germline ends. The CDR3 extends over 11 amino acids. Germline V gene lookup returns CDR1 DFQATT and CDR2 SNEGSKA (reference sequence). The CDR3 DNA follows: TGCAGTGCTAACAGGGCGAGCGGCTACACCTTC. It specifies CSANRASGYTF.

V and J are TRBV30 and TRBJ1-1; weak D call: TRBD1 (5 bases). Looked up from germline, CDR1 is GTSNPN and CDR2 is SVGIG (reference sequence). V was clipped by 4 bases and J by 5 bases, with 14 bases between them. This CDR3 contains 13 residues. CDR3 protein: CAWIRQRRTEAFF. The CDR3 nucleotides read TGTGCCTGGATCCGACAGAGACGAACTGAAGCTTTCTTT.

The gene calls are TRBV5-4 and TRBJ2-3; D is unresolved. Trimming shortened V by 4 bases and J by 0 bases, and 15 bases separated the two germline ends. CDR1 is SGHNT, CDR2 YYREEE, per germline (reference sequence). There are 16 residues in the CDR3. CDR3: CASSQLTGTSTDTQYF. The CDR3 nucleotides read TGTGCCAGCAGCCAACTCACGGGTACTAGCACAGATACGCAGTATTTT.

V usage is TRBV4-1 and J usage is TRBJ2-3; 13 bases align to TRBD2. The J segment lost 6 bases and the V segment lost 4 bases, leaving 10 bases of the junction unmatched. The CDR3 has 17 residues. Germline loops: CDR1 MGHRA, CDR2 YSYEKL. The CDR3 reads CASSLQGTSGVTDTQYF. As DNA, the CDR3 is TGCGCCAGCAGCCTACAAGGGACTAGCGGGGTAACGGATACGCAGTATTTT.

The chain employs TRBV5-1 and TRBJ1-6; 9 nucleotides line up with TRBD1. This CDR3 contains 15 residues. Germline V gene data show CDR1 as SGHRS and CDR2 as YFSETQ. V was clipped by 1 base and J by 15 bases; unmatched bases: 11. The DNA for the CDR3 is TGCGCCAGCAGCTTGACGTCGGGGACAGGGCCTCGCCTCCACTTT. It codes for CASSLTSGTGPRLHF.

The V gene is TRBV12-5, the J gene TRBJ1-2; 7 bases line up with TRBD1. This CDR3 comprises 15 residues. Germline CDR1 reads LGHNT; CDR2 reads FRNRAP. The junction had 10 bases not matched to a gene; V was cut back by 6 bases and J by 3 bases. Here the CDR3 reads CASGRRTGADYGYTF. The CDR3 DNA sequence: TGTGCTAGTGGGCGTCGGACAGGCGCTGACTATGGCTACACCTTC.

This clone turned up a few times. J is TRBJ1-1 and V is TRBV5-5; D not certain. V dropped 1 base and J dropped 9 bases, with 19 bases sitting between them. The CDR3 spans 15 residues. Germline assignment: CDR1 SGHKS and CDR2 YYEKEE (reference sequence). The CDR3 nucleotides read TGTGCCAGCAGCTTGTCGCCACAGACCGAAGGGCAAGCTTTCTTT. As protein: CASSLSPQTEGQAFF.

V usage is TRBV2 and J usage is TRBJ2-2; D is unresolved. The germline gives CDR1 SNHLY, CDR2 FYNNEI. The CDR3 spans 13 residues. V was clipped by 6 bases and J by 3 bases, with 8 bases between them. The CDR3 loop is CASRTEHTGELFF. For the CDR3, the DNA is TGTGCCAGCAGAACTGAGCACACCGGGGAGCTGTTTTTT.

This clone was counted only a few times. V gene TRBV7-9 combines with J gene TRBJ2-1; tentative D call: TRBD2 (7 bases). The CDR3 has 14 residues. Trimming left V 5 bases short and J 8 bases short, with 16 bases between. The germline V gene encodes CDR1 SEHNR and CDR2 FQNEAQ (reference sequence). This CDR3 is CASSPSRGAYEQFF. The CDR3 nucleotides are TGTGCCAGCAGCCCCAGTCGGGGGGCGTATGAGCAGTTCTTC.

Only a few counts were recorded for this clone. CDR3 coding DNA: TGTGCCTGGTCCCCGGGACAGGGGATATGGCAGTTCTTC. This gives the protein CAWSPGQGIWQFF. V and J are TRBV30 and TRBJ2-1; 10 positions match TRBD1. Germline V gene data show CDR1 as GTSNPN and CDR2 as SVGIG (reference sequence). Losses at the gene ends were 5 bases for V and 12 bases for J; bases not matched to a gene: 10. The CDR3 covers 13 residues.

V is TRBV11-2 and J is TRBJ2-5; D is undetermined. CDR1 and CDR2 (germline): SGHAT, FQNNGV. The CDR3 is 15 residues long. Trimming cost V 6 bases and J 0 bases, with 14 bases left between them. CDR3 residues: CASRPPYSYQETQYF. Here the CDR3 DNA reads TGTGCCAGCAGACCTCCCTATTCGTACCAAGAGACCCAGTACTTC.